This TCR beta chain emerged from a study of Tregs in tolerant kidney transplant recipients. Whole-study findings and limits: This study did not directly address biological reproducibility. The most relevant donor-specific Treg TCRbeta repertoire apparently came from expansion with activated donor B cells. Changing PCR primers prevented nucleotide comparison between some patients' samples.

In the case of this clone: What it binds is unknown.

Unstimulated regulatory T cells (CD4+CD25+CD127-), CD4+CD25- non-regulatory cells, CD4 and CD8 cells were FACS-sorted from thawed PBMCs. The CDR3 totals 16 residues. V lost 0 bases to trimming and J lost 9 bases; unmatched junction nucleotides: 9. Germline V CDR1 and CDR2: MDHEN, SYDVKM. Only in-frame clones appear in the TCRdb table, and some are missing; sequencing was by immunoSEQ multiplex PCR. The sample has tens of thousands of clones, 85% to 90% seen once. V gene TRBV28 combines with J gene TRBJ2-1, with TRBD2 identical over 9 bases. The receptor was isolated from a human donor who received a combined kidney and bone marrow transplant. The sequencing here drew on CD4+ T cells from blood, taken before the transplant. The CDR3 loop is CASSLWGREGPSEQFF. CDR3 coding DNA: TGTGCCAGCAGTTTATGGGGGCGGGAGGGCCCTAGTGAGCAGTTCTTC.